This is a list of T cell receptor beta chains from one sample in a study of blood T cell repertoires in COVID-19. Only in-frame clones appear in the TCRdb table, and some are missing; sequencing was by immunoSEQ multiplex PCR. The sample includes about 160,000 clones, 75% to 85% of them seen just once. Sequences were obtained from PBMCs or T cells enriched from blood (not recorded which). The receptors shown here come from a woman aged 55-75 years who had recovered from COVID-19. The CDR3 runs from the conserved cysteine through the conserved F or W.

J,length,V,CDR3
TRBJ2-7,15,TRBV9,CASSVATGVPHEQYF
TRBJ2-7,17,TRBV11-2,CASSSESWAGPTYEQYF
TRBJ1-4,13,TRBV2,CASKGQGNEKLFF
TRBJ1-3,15,TRBV3-1/TRBV3-2,CASSQSYRVINTIYF
TRBJ2-4,16,TRBV6-1,CASSGFGGGDKNIQYF
TRBJ2-3,16,TRBV7-2,CASSPSSGRRLDTQYF
TRBJ2-1,16,TRBV6-4,CASSKGGGRGYDEQFF
TRBJ2-2,13,TRBV11-3,CASSPLGTGELFF
TRBJ1-2,14,TRBV3-1/TRBV3-2,CASSQDNGMRGYTF
TRBJ1-1,15,TRBV6-5,CASSRKGAAGTEAFF
TRBJ2-5,13,TRBV29-1,CSVRTSGQETQYF
TRBJ1-1,17,TRBV19,CASSMPGSSQLNTEAFF
TRBJ1-1,13,TRBV30,CAWSVGEGAEAFF
TRBJ2-3,14,TRBV7-2,CASSGGLAKDTQYF
TRBJ1-2,12,TRBV5-1,CASSSSQVDYTF
TRBJ2-1,15,TRBV24-1,CATSDPRTSVAQQFF
TRBJ1-1,13,TRBV28,CASSLFRNTEAFF
TRBJ2-7,14,TRBV5-1,CASSLGRGADEQYF
TRBJ1-1,14,TRBV25-1,CASSEGGRDTEAFF
TRBJ1-4,16,TRBV21-1,CASSIDRGETNEKLFF
TRBJ1-1,13,TRBV19,CASNRLGVTEAFF
TRBJ2-3,16,TRBV3-1/TRBV3-2,CASSQGSLAGVDTQYF